This TCR beta chain derives from a study of shared clonotypes between healthy human individuals. Study-wide results and caveats: Expectations were that clonotype sharing among donors would be affected by sequencing depth.

This clone was seen a few times. Its antigen remains unidentified. TCRdb's table, derived via immunoSEQ multiplex PCR, lists solely in-frame clones and lacks some. Of under 120,000 clones in the sample, less than 80% are singletons; the top ten hold about 25%. Per germline, CDR1 SNHLY and CDR2 FYNNEI. The CDR3 is 14 amino acids. Trimming left V 1 base short and J 3 bases short, with 7 bases between. The genes are TRBV2 and TRBJ1-5; a weak D match, TRBD1 (5 bases). The sequence was collected from a woman aged 25 to 39 in good health. Sequencing was carried out using memory CD8+ T cells sorted from blood. Sample subset: CD45RO+ cells pooled with CCR7-negative TemRA cells. CDR3 bases: TGTGCCAGCAGTGAAGGGACACCCAATCAGCCCCAGCATTTT. Protein: CASSEGTPNQPQHF.